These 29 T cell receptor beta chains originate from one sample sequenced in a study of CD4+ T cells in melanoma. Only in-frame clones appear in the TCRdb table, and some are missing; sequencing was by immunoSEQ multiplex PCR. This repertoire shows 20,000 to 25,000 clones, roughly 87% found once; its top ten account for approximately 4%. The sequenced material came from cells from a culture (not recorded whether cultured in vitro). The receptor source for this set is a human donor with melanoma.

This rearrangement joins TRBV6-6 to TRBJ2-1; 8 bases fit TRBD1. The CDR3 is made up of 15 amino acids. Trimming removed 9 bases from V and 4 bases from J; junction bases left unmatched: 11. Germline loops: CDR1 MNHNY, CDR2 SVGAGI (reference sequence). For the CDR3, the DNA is TGTGCCAGTACCCCCGACAGGGGAGAGTACAATGAGCAGTTCTTC. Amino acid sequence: CASTPDRGEYNEQFF.

This CDR3 reads CASSSDTSSYEQYF. For the CDR3, the DNA is TGTGCCAGCAGCTCGGACACAAGCTCCTACGAGCAGTACTTC. The chain links TRBV5-4 to TRBJ2-7; possibly TRBD1 for D (5 bases). CDR3 length: 14 residues. V was cut by 3 bases and J by 0 bases, with 10 bases left in between. Per germline, CDR1 SGHNT and CDR2 YYREEE (reference sequence).

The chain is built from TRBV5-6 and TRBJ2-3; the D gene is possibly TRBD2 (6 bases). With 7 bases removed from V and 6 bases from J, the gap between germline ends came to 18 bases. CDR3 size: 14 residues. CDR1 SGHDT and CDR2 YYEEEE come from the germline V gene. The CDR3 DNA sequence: TGTGCCAGCGGGGTCCCGGGAGCGGCGGATACGCAGTATTTT. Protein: CASGVPGAADTQYF.

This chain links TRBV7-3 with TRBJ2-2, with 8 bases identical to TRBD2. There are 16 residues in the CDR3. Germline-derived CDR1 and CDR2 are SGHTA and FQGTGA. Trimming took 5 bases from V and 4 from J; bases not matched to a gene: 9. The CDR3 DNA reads TGTGCCAGCAGCCCCGCCGGGGGGGCCTTCACCGGGGAGCTGTTTTTT. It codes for CASSPAGGAFTGELFF.

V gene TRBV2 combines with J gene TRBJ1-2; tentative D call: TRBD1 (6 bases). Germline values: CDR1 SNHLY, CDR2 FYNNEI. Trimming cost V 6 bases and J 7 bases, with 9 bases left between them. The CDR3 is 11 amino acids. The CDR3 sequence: CASRTQGGYTF. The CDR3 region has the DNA TGTGCCAGCAGAACACAGGGTGGCTACACCTTC.

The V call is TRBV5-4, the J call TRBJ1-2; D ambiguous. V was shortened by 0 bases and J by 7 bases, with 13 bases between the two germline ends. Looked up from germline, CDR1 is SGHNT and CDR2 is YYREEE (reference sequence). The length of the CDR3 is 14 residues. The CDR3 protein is CASSLVAGISGYTF. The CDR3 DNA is TGTGCCAGCAGCTTGGTTGCGGGTATCAGTGGCTACACCTTC.

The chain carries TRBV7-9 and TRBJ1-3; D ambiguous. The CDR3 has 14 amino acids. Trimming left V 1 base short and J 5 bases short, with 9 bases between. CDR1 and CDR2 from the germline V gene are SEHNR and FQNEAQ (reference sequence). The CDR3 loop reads CASSLVSHRNTIYF. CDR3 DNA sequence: TGTGCCAGCAGCTTAGTGTCACACAGAAACACCATATATTTT.

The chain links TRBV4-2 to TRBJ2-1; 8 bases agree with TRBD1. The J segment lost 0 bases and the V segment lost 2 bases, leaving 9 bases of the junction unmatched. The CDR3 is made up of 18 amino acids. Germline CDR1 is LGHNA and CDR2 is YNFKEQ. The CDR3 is CASSQPNRGAGSYNEQFF. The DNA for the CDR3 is TGTGCCAGCAGCCAACCCAACAGGGGGGCAGGCTCCTACAATGAGCAGTTCTTC.

CDR3 region: CASSGSESYEQYF. In nucleotides, the CDR3 is TGTGCCAGCAGTGGTTCGGAATCCTACGAGCAGTACTTC. The chain carries TRBV2 and TRBJ2-7; D is unclear. Looked up from germline, CDR1 is SNHLY and CDR2 is FYNNEI. The V end was cut by 4 bases, the J end by 1 base, with 8 bases between. The CDR3 extends over 13 amino acids.

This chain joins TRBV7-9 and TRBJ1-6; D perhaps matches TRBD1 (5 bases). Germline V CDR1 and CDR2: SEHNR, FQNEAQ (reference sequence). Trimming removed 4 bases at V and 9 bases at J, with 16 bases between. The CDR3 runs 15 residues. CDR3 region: CASSYSGFTRSPLHF. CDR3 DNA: TGTGCCAGCAGCTATTCAGGGTTTACGCGTTCACCCCTCCACTTT.

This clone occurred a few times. CDR3: CASSALVTDTQYF. DNA for the CDR3: TGTGCCAGTAGCGCCCTAGTGACAGATACGCAGTATTTT. The chain employs TRBV19 and TRBJ2-3, with D unresolved. Between the trimmed V and J ends, which lost 6 bases and 3 bases, there was a span of 10 bases. CDR3 length: 13 amino acids. Germline lookup yields CDR1 LNHDA and CDR2 SQIVND (reference sequence).

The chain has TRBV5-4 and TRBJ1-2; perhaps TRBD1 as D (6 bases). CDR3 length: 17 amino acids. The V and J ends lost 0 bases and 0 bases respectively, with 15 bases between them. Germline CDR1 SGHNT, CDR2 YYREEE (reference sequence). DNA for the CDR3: TGTGCCAGCAGCTTGGCCTTACGGACAGCACCTAACTATGGCTACACCTTC. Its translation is CASSLALRTAPNYGYTF. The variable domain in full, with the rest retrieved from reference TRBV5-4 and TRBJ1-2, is ETGVTQSPTHLIKTRGQQVTLRCSSQSGHNTVSWYQQALGQGPQFIFQYYREEENGRGNFPPRFSGLQFPNYSSELNVNALELDDSALYLCASSLALRTAPNYGYTFGSGTRLTVV.

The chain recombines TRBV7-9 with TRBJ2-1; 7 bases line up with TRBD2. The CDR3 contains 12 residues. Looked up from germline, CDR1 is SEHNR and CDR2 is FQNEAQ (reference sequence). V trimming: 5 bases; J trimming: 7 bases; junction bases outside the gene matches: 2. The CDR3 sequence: CASSRTSNEQFF. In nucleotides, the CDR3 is TGTGCCAGCAGCAGGACTAGTAATGAGCAGTTCTTC.

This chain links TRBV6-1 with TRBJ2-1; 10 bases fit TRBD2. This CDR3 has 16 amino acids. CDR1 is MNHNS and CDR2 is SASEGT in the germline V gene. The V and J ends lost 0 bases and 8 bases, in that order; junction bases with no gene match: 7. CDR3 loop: CASSEAPSGGFYEQFF. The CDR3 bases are TGTGCCAGCAGTGAAGCTCCTAGCGGGGGTTTCTATGAGCAGTTCTTC.

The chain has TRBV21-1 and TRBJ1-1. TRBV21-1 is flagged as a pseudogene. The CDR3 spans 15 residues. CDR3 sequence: CASSKSASMNTEAFF. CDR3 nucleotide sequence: TGTGCCAGCAGCAAATCCGCGAGTATGAACACTGAAGCTTTCTTT.

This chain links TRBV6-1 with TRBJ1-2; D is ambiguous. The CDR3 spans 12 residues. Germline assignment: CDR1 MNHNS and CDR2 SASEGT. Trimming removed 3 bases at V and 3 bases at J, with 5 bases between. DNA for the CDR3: TGTGCCAGCAGTGAGGCGTACTATGGCTACACCTTC. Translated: CASSEAYYGYTF.

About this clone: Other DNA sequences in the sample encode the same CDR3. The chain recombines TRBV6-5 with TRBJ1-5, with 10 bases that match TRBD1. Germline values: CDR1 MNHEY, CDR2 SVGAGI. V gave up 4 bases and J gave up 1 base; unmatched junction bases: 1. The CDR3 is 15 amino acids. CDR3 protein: CASSLTGGSNQPQHF. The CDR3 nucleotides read TGTGCCAGCAGTTTGACAGGGGGCAGCAATCAGCCCCAGCATTTT.

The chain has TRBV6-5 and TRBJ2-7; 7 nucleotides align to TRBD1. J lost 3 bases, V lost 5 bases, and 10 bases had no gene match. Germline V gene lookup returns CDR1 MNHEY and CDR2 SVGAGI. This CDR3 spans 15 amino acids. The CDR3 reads CASSNLMGQLYEQYF. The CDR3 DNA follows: TGTGCCAGCAGTAACCTAATGGGACAGCTCTACGAGCAGTACTTC.

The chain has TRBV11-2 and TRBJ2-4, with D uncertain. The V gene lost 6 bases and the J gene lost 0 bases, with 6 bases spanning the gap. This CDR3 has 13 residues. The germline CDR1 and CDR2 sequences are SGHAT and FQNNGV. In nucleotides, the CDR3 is TGTGCCAGCAGTCCTCTAGCCAAAAACATTCAGTACTTC. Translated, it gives CASSPLAKNIQYF.

The CDR3 loop reads CASSPALPNRPITEAFF. CDR3 nucleotide sequence: TGCGCCAGCAGCCCGGCCCTACCTAACAGGCCCATCACTGAAGCTTTCTTT. This chain joins TRBV5-1 and TRBJ1-1; weak D call: TRBD1 (5 bases). V was shortened by 4 bases and J by 4 bases, with 23 bases between the two germline ends. This CDR3 is built from 17 residues. Germline V gene sequence: CDR1 SGHRS, CDR2 YFSETQ.

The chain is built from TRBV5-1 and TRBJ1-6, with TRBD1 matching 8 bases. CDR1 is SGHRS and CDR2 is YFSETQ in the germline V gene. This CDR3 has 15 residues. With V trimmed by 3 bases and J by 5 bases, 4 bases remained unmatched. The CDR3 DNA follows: TGCGCCAGCAGCTCTAGACAGGGGAATAATTCACCCCTCCACTTT. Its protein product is CASSSRQGNNSPLHF.

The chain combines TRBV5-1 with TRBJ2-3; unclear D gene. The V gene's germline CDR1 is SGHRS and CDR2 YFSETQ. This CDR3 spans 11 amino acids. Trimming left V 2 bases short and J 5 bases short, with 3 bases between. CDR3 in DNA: TGCGCCAGCAGCTTAAAAGATACGCAGTATTTT. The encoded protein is CASSLKDTQYF.

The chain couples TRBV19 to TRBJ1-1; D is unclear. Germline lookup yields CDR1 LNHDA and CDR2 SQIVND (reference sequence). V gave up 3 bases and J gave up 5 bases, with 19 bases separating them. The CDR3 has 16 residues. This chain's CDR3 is CASSISGPGRGTEAFF. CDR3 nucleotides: TGTGCCAGTAGTATCTCCGGGCCCGGCCGAGGGACTGAAGCTTTCTTT.

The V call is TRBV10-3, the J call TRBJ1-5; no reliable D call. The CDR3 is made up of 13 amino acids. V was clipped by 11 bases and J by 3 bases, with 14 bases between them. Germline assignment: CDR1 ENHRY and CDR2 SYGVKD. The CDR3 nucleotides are TGTGCCGTTGGGTGGGCTAACAATCAGCCCCAGCATTTT. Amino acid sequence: CAVGWANNQPQHF.

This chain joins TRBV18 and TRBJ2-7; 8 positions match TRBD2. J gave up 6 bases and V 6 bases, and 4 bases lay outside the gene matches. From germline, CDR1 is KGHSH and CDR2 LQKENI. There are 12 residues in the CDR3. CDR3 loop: CASSRGGSEQYF. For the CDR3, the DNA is TGTGCCAGCTCCCGGGGGGGGTCCGAGCAGTACTTC. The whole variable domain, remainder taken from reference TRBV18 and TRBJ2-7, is NAGVMQNPRHLVRRRGQEARLRCSPMKGHSHVYWYRQLPEEGLKFMVYLQKENIIDESGMPKERFSAEFPKEGPSILRIQQVVRGDSAAYFCASSRGGSEQYFGPGTRLTVT.

The CDR3, as DNA: TGTGCCAGCAGTCCGGACAGGGGAAAATTCAATCTATATGGCTACACCTTC. Protein: CASSPDRGKFNLYGYTF. The J gene is TRBJ1-2, the V gene TRBV2, with 9 bases lining up with TRBD1. The CDR3 covers 17 residues. Trimming removed 5 bases from V and 5 bases from J; junction bases left unmatched: 15. Per germline, CDR1 SNHLY and CDR2 FYNNEI.

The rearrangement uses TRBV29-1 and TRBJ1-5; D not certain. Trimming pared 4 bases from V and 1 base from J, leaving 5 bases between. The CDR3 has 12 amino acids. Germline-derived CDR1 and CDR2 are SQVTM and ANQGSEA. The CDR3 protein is CSVVISNQPQHF. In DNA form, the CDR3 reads TGCAGCGTTGTAATCAGCAATCAGCCCCAGCATTTT.

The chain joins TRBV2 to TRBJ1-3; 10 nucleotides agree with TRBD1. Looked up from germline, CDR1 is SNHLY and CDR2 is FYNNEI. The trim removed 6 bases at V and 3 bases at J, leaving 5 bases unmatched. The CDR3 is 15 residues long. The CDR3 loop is CASRETGGFGNTIYF. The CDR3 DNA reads TGTGCCAGCAGGGAGACAGGGGGCTTTGGAAACACCATATATTTT.

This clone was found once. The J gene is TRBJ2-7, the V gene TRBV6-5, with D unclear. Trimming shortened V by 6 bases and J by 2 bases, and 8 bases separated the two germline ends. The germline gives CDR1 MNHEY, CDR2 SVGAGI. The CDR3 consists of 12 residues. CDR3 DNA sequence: TGTGCCAGCAGCCGCCCTCCCTACGAGCAGTACTTC. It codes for CASSRPPYEQYF.